The present TCR beta chain was sequenced within a study of ipilimumab plus nivolumab after autologous stem cell transplantation. The method was immunoSEQ multiplex PCR; TCRdb's version includes in-frame clones alone and lacks a portion of them. The data hold about 40,000 clones, with almost 95% observed a single time. The source material was PBMCs, sampled in a trial of ipilimumab plus nivolumab as post-transplant consolidation. The receptor's source is a male donor with multiple myeloma.

The CDR3 loop reads CASNGGGEKLFF. The CDR3 DNA follows: TGTGCCAGTAACGGGGGGGGTGAAAAACTGTTTTTT. The rearrangement links TRBV19 to TRBJ1-4, with D tentatively TRBD1 (5 bases). The V gene's germline CDR1 is LNHDA and CDR2 SQIVND (reference sequence). The CDR3 contains 12 residues. V was cut by 7 bases and J by 7 bases, with 10 bases left in between. Looking up the rest from reference TRBV19 and TRBJ1-4 gives the full variable domain: DGGITQSPKYLFRKEGQNVTLSCEQNLNHDAMYWYRQDPGQGLRLIYYSQIVNDFQKGDIAEGYSVSREKKESFPLTVTSAQKNPTAFYLCASNGGGEKLFFGSGTQLSVL.